These T cell receptor beta chains were read from a single sample in a study of tumor-infiltrating lymphocytes in primary liver carcinoma. TCRdb redid the calling of the multiplex PCR reads with MiXCR, one entry per CDR3 protein. The profile shows 100,000 or so distinct CDR3 sequences, 55% to 75% of them singletons. Sequenced material: liver tumor tissue from sampling region 5. The receptors derive from a woman aged 60-75 years with primary liver carcinoma and hepatitis B virus infection. CDR3s include the opening cysteine and the closing phenylalanine or tryptophan. Each record gives: clone size, J gene, CDR3 length, V gene, D gene, CDR3 protein, CDR3 DNA. D genes are given only for firm matches. Expanded clones are given a class, and other clones once, few, many or no size at all.

abundance: many; j_gene: TRBJ2-7; len: 15; v_gene: TRBV6-2/TRBV6-3; d_gene: -; CDR3aa: CASMGVRGYRGEQYF; CDR3nt: TGTGCCAGCATGGGGGTGAGAGGGTATCGTGGCGAGCAGTACTTC
abundance: once; j_gene: TRBJ2-2; len: 14; v_gene: TRBV11-1; d_gene: -; CDR3aa: CASRQSLDTWKLFF; CDR3nt: TGTGCCAGCAGACAGAGCCTTGACACCTGGAAGCTGTTTTTT
abundance: -; j_gene: TRBJ2-7; len: 13; v_gene: TRBV11-2; d_gene: -; CDR3aa: CASSLQPGGEQYF; CDR3nt: TGTGCCAGCAGCCTTCAGCCCGGAGGGGAGCAGTACTTC
abundance: once; j_gene: TRBJ2-2; len: 16; v_gene: TRBV10-1; d_gene: -; CDR3aa: CASSPGLGGSTGKLFF; CDR3nt: TGCGCCAGCAGTCCGGGACTAGGGGGCTCCACCGGGAAGCTGTTTTTT
abundance: -; j_gene: TRBJ1-1; len: 14; v_gene: TRBV6-6; d_gene: -; CDR3aa: CASTQGFVSTEAFF; CDR3nt: TGTGCCAGCACCCAGGGGTTTGTGAGCACTGAGGCTTTCTTT
abundance: -; j_gene: TRBJ1-1; len: 16; v_gene: TRBV28; d_gene: -; CDR3aa: CVSSLNRVRMNTEAFF; CDR3nt: TGTGTCAGCAGTTTAAACAGGGTGAGGATGAACACTGAAGCTTTCTTT
abundance: -; j_gene: TRBJ2-6; len: 15; v_gene: TRBV11-2; d_gene: -; CDR3aa: CASNLLASGANVLTF; CDR3nt: TGCGCCAGCAATCTACTGGCCTCTGGGGCCAACGTCCTGACTTTC
abundance: -; j_gene: TRBJ2-2; len: 12; v_gene: TRBV11-3; d_gene: -; CDR3aa: CASSLWSGELFF; CDR3nt: TGTGCCAGCAGCTTATGGTCCGGGGAGCTGTTTTTT
abundance: -; j_gene: TRBJ2-7; len: 15; v_gene: TRBV4-2; d_gene: -; CDR3aa: CASSQDLGISYEQYF; CDR3nt: TGTGCCAGTAGCCAAGATCTTGGCATCTCCTACGAGCAGTACTTC
abundance: many; j_gene: TRBJ1-2; len: 15; v_gene: TRBV6-6; d_gene: TRBD1; CDR3aa: CASITSGGASYGYTF; CDR3nt: TGTGCCAGCATCACCTCAGGGGGCGCTTCCTATGGCTACACCTTC
abundance: many; j_gene: TRBJ2-7; len: 18; v_gene: TRBV7-8; d_gene: TRBD1; CDR3aa: CASSLAWGGTGRAYEQYF; CDR3nt: TGTGCCAGCAGCTTAGCGTGGGGGGGGACAGGGCGCGCCTACGAGCAGTACTTC
abundance: -; j_gene: TRBJ1-5; len: 16; v_gene: TRBV6-1; d_gene: -; CDR3aa: CTSSEAPEYSNQPQHF; CDR3nt: TGTACCAGCAGTGAAGCGCCAGAATATAGCAATCAGCCCCAGCATTTT
abundance: -; j_gene: TRBJ2-4; len: 16; v_gene: TRBV30; d_gene: -; CDR3aa: CAWSDPEQGLKTSPYF; CDR3nt: TGTGCCTGGAGTGATCCGGAACAGGGGTTGAAGACTAGTCCGTACTTC
abundance: once; j_gene: TRBJ2-7; len: 12; v_gene: TRBV11-2; d_gene: -; CDR3aa: CASSGPLYEQYF; CDR3nt: TGTGCCAGCAGTGGCCCCCTATACGAGCAGTACTTC
abundance: once; j_gene: TRBJ2-7; len: 15; v_gene: TRBV29-1; d_gene: TRBD2; CDR3aa: CSVRGLAVTSYEQYF; CDR3nt: TGCAGCGTCCGGGGACTAGCGGTAACCTCCTACGAACAGTACTTC
abundance: -; j_gene: TRBJ2-3; len: 14; v_gene: TRBV11-2; d_gene: -; CDR3aa: CASSVNVRLYMQYF; CDR3nt: TGTGCAAGCAGCGTAAACGTACGGTTGTATATGCAGTATTTT
abundance: -; j_gene: TRBJ2-3; len: 16; v_gene: TRBV10-1; d_gene: TRBD2; CDR3aa: CASSESTGGNIDTLYF; CDR3nt: TGCGCCAGCAGTGAGTCGACGGGGGGGAATATAGATACGCTGTATTTT
abundance: -; j_gene: TRBJ1-5; len: 14; v_gene: TRBV11-2; d_gene: -; CDR3aa: CASSLDGRSQPQHF; CDR3nt: TGTGCCAGCAGCCTTGACGGTAGGAGTCAGCCCCAGCATTTT
abundance: -; j_gene: TRBJ1-5; len: 14; v_gene: TRBV6-6; d_gene: -; CDR3aa: CVSSKLTSNHPQHF; CDR3nt: TGTGTCAGCAGTAAACTGACTAGCAATCATCCCCAGCATTTT
abundance: many; j_gene: TRBJ2-2; len: 13; v_gene: TRBV29-1; d_gene: TRBD1; CDR3aa: CSVMTGTTGELFF; CDR3nt: TGCAGCGTCATGACAGGGACCACCGGGGAGCTGTTTTTT
abundance: -; j_gene: TRBJ2-1; len: 18; v_gene: TRBV24-1; d_gene: TRBD2; CDR3aa: CATSDRTSGGSSYNEQFF; CDR3nt: TGTGCCACCAGTGATCGGACTAGCGGGGGTAGCTCCTACAATGAGCAGTTCTTC
abundance: -; j_gene: TRBJ2-1; len: 13; v_gene: TRBV24-1; d_gene: TRBD1; CDR3aa: CATGQGGYNEQFF; CDR3nt: TGTGCCACCGGACAGGGGGGCTACAATGAGCAGTTCTTC
abundance: few; j_gene: TRBJ1-1; len: 12; v_gene: TRBV28; d_gene: -; CDR3aa: CASSPLNTEAFF; CDR3nt: TGTGCCAGCAGTCCATTGAACACTGAAGCTTTCTTT
abundance: -; j_gene: TRBJ2-1; len: 17; v_gene: TRBV11-2; d_gene: -; CDR3aa: CASSRRLTGGPEDEQFF; CDR3nt: TGTGCCAGCAGCAGGAGACTAACAGGAGGGCCGGAGGATGAGCAGTTCTTC
abundance: many; j_gene: TRBJ2-7; len: 15; v_gene: TRBV11-2; d_gene: -; CDR3aa: CASSPLGGRRVEQYF; CDR3nt: TGTGCCAGCAGCCCCCTCGGGGGGCGCCGGGTCGAGCAGTACTTC
abundance: -; j_gene: TRBJ1-5; len: 15; v_gene: TRBV5-1; d_gene: -; CDR3aa: CASSLELAGADTQHF; CDR3nt: TGCGCCAGCAGCTTGGAACTAGCGGGAGCAGATACGCAGCATTTT
abundance: -; j_gene: TRBJ2-7; len: 15; v_gene: TRBV12-3/TRBV12-4; d_gene: -; CDR3aa: CASSLRLGHPYEQYF; CDR3nt: TGCGCCAGCAGCCTCAGGCTAGGTCATCCCTACGAGCAGTACTTC
abundance: -; j_gene: TRBJ1-2; len: 16; v_gene: TRBV5-1; d_gene: -; CDR3aa: CASSSGAGSNNCGYTF; CDR3nt: TGCGCCAGCAGCTCCGGGGCAGGGTCAAACAACTGTGGCTACACCTTC